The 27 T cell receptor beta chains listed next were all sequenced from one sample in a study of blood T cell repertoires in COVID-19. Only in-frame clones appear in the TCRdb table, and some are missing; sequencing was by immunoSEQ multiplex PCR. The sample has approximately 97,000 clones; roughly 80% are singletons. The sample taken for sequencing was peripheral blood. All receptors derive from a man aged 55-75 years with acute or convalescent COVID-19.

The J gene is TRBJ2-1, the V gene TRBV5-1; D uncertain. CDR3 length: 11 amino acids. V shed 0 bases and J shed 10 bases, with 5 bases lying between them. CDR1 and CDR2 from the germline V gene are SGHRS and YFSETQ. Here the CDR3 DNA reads TGCGCCAGCAGCTTGGGCAGGGAGCAGTTCTTC. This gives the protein CASSLGREQFF. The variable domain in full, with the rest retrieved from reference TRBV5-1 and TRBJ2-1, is KAGVTQTPRYLIKTRGQQVTLSCSPISGHRSVSWYQQTPGQGLQFLFEYFSETQRNKGNFPGRFSGRQFSNSRSEMNVSTLELGDSALYLCASSLGREQFFGPGTRLTVL.

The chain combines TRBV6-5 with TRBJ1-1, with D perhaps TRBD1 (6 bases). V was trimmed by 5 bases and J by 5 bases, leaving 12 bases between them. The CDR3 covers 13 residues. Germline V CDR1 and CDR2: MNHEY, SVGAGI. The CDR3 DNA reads TGTGCCAGCAGTAAACAGGGTTATACTGAAGCTTTCTTT. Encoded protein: CASSKQGYTEAFF.

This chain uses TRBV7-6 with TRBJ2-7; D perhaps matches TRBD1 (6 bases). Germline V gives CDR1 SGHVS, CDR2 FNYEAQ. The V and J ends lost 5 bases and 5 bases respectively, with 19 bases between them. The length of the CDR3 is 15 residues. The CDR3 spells CASSRQTGPGDEQYF. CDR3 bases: TGTGCCAGCAGCCGGCAAACAGGGCCCGGGGACGAGCAGTACTTC.

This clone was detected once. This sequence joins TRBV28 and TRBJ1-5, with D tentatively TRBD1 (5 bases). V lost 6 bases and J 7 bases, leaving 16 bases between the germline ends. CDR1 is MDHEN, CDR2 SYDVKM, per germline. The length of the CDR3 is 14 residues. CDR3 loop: CASSLRGVGQPQHF. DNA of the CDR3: TGTGCCAGCAGCCTCCGGGGGGTAGGACAGCCCCAGCATTTT.

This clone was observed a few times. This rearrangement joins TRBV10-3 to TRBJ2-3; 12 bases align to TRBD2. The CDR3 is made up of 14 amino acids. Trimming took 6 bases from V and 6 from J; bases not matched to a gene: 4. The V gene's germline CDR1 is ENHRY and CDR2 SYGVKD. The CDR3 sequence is CAIRRTSGTDTQYF. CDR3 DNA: TGTGCCATCAGACGGACTAGCGGGACTGATACGCAGTATTTT.

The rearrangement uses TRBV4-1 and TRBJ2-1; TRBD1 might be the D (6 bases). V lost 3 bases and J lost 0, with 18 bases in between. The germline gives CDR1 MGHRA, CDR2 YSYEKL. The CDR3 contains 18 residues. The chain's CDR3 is CASSQRPPDRSSYNEQFF. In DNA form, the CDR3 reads TGCGCCAGCAGCCAGAGGCCCCCCGACAGGAGCTCCTACAATGAGCAGTTCTTC.

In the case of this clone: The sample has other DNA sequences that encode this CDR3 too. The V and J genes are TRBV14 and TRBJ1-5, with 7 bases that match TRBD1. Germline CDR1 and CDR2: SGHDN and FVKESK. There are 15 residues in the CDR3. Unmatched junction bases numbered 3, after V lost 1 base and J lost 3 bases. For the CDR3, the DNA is TGTGCCAGCAGCCAAGGACAGGGCAACAATCAGCCCCAGCATTTT. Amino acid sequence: CASSQGQGNNQPQHF.

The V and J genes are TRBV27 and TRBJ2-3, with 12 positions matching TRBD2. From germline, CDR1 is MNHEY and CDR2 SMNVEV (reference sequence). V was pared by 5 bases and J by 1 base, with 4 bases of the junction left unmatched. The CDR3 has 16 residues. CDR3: CASSLLAGGGTDTQYF. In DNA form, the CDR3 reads TGTGCCAGCAGTCTACTAGCGGGAGGCGGCACAGATACGCAGTATTTT.

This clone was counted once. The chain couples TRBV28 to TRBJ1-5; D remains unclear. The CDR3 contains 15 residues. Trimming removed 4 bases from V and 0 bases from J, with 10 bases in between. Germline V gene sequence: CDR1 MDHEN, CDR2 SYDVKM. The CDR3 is CASSWSGYSNQPQHF. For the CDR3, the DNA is TGTGCCAGCAGTTGGTCAGGATATAGCAATCAGCCCCAGCATTTT.

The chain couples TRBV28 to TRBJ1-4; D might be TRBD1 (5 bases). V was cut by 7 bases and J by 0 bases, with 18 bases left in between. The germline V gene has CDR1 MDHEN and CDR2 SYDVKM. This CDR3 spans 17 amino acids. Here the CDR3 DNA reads TGTGCCAGCACCCCTGGCGACAGCCAGGCAACTAATGAAAAACTGTTTTTT. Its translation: CASTPGDSQATNEKLFF.

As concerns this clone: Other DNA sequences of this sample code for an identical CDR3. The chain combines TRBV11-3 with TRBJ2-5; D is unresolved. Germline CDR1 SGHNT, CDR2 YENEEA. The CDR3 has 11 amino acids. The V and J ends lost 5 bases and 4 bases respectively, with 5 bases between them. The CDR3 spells CASSLRETQYF. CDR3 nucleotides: TGTGCCAGCAGCCTGCGAGAGACCCAGTACTTC. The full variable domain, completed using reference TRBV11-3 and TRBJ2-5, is EAGVVQSPRYKIIEKKQPVAFWCNPISGHNTLYWYLQNLGQGPELLIRYENEEAVDDSQLPKDRFSAERLKGVDSTLKIQPAELGDSAVYLCASSLRETQYFGPGTRLLVL.

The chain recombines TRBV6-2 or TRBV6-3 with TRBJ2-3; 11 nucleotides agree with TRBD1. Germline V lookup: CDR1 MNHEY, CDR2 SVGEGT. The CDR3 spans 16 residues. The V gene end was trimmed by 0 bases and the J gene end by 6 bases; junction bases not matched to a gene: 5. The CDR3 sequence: CASSYSGQGVVDTQYF. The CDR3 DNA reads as TGTGCCAGCAGTTACTCGGGACAGGGGGTTGTGGATACGCAGTATTTT.

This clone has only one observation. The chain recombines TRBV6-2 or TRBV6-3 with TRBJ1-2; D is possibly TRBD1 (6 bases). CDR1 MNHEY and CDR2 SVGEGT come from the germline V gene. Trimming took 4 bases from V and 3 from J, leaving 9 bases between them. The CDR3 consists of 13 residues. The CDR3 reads CASSSDSYYGYTF. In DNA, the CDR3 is TGTGCCAGCAGTTCGGACAGCTACTATGGCTACACCTTC.

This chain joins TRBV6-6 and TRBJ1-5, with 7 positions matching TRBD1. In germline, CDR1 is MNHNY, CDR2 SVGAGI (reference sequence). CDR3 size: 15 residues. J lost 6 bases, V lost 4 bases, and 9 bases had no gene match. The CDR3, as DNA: TGTGCCAGCAGTTCCGTGACAGGGCAACGTCAGCCCCAGCATTTT. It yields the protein CASSSVTGQRQPQHF.

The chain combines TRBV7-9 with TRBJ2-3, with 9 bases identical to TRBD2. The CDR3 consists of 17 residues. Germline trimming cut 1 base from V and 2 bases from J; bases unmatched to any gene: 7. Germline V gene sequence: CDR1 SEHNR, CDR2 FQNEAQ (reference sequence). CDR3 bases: TGTGCCAGCAGCTTAGTGGGGCCTAGCGGGGCCACAGATACGCAGTATTTT. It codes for CASSLVGPSGATDTQYF.

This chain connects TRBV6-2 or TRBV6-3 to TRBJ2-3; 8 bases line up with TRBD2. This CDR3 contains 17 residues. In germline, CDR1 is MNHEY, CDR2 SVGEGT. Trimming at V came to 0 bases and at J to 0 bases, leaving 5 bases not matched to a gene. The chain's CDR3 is CASSYSMGGGSTDTQYF. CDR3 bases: TGTGCCAGCAGTTACTCGATGGGCGGGGGGAGCACAGATACGCAGTATTTT.

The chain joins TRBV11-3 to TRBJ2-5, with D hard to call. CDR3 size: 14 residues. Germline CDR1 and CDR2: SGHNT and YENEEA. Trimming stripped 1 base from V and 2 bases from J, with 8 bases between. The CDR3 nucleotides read TGTGCCAGCAGCTTAGCAGGTGCGCAAGAGACCCAGTACTTC. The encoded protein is CASSLAGAQETQYF.

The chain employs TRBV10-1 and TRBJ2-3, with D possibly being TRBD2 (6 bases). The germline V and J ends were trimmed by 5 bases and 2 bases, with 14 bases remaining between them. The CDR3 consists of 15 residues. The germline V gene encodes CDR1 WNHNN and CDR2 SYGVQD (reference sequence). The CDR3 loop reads CASSFSGTFTDTQYF. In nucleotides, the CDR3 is TGCGCCAGCAGTTTTAGCGGAACCTTCACAGATACGCAGTATTTT.

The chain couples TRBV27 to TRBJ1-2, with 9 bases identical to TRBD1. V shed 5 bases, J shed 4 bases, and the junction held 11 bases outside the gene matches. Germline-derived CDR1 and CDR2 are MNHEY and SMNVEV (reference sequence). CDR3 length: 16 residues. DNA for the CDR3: TGTGCCAGCAGTCCGGGACAGGGAACGAAACGCTATGGCTACACCTTC. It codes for CASSPGQGTKRYGYTF.

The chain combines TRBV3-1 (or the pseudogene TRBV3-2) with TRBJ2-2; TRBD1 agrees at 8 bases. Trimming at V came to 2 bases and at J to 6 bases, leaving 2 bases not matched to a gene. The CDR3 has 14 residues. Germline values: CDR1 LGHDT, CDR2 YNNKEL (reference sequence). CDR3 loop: CASSQNRGAGELFF. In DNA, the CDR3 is TGTGCCAGCAGCCAAAACAGGGGGGCCGGGGAGCTGTTTTTT.

CDR3 protein: CASSAWTGDSPLHF. For the CDR3, the DNA is TGTGCCAGCAGTGCGTGGACAGGGGACTCACCCCTCCACTTT. The chain employs TRBV2 and TRBJ1-6, with 9 bases matching TRBD1. This CDR3 comprises 14 residues. Germline V lookup: CDR1 SNHLY, CDR2 FYNNEI. With 4 bases clipped from V and 10 bases from J, the junction kept 5 bases outside the gene matches. Together with reference TRBV2 and TRBJ1-6, the CDR3 gives the full variable domain: EPEVTQTPSHQVTQMGQEVILRCVPISNHLYFYWYRQILGQKVEFLVSFYNNEISEKSEIFDDQFSVERPDGSNFTLKIRSTKLEDSAMYFCASSAWTGDSPLHFGNGTRLTVT.

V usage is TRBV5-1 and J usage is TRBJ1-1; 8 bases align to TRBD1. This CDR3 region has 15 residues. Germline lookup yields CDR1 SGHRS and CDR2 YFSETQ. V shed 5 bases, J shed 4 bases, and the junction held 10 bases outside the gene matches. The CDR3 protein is CASSPVTGGITEAFF. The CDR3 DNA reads TGCGCCAGCAGTCCAGTCACAGGGGGGATCACTGAAGCTTTCTTT.

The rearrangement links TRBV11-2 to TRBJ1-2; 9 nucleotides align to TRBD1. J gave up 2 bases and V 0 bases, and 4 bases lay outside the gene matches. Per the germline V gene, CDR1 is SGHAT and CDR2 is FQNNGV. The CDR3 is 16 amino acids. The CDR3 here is CASSLDWDRANYGYTF. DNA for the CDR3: TGTGCCAGCAGCTTAGATTGGGACAGGGCCAACTATGGCTACACCTTC.

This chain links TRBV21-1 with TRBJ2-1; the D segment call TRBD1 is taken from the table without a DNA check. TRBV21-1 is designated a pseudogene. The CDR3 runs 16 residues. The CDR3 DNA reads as TGTGCCAGCAGCCAAAAGGAAGGGGCCGGCTACAATGAGCAGTTCTTC. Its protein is CASSQKEGAGYNEQFF.

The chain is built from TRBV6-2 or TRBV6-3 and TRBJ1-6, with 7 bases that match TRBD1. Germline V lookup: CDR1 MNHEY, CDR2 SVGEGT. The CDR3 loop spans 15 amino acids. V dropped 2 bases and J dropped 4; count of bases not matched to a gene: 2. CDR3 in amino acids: CASSYGTAYNSPLHF. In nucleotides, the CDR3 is TGTGCCAGCAGTTACGGGACAGCATATAATTCACCCCTCCACTTT.

CDR3 DNA sequence: TGTGCCAGCAGTGATAAGACACCACCGAACACTGAAGCTTTCTTT. Amino acid sequence: CASSDKTPPNTEAFF. The gene calls are TRBV6-1 and TRBJ1-1; D is ambiguous. V dropped 3 bases and J dropped 1 base, with 12 bases sitting between them. The germline CDR1 and CDR2 sequences are MNHNS and SASEGT. CDR3 length: 15 residues.

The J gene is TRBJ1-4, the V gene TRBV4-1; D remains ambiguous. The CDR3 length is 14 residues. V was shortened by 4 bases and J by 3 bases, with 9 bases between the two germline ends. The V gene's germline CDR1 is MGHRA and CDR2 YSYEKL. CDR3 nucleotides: TGCGCCAGCAGCCGGAGCATGGCTAATGAAAAACTGTTTTTT. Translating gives CASSRSMANEKLFF.